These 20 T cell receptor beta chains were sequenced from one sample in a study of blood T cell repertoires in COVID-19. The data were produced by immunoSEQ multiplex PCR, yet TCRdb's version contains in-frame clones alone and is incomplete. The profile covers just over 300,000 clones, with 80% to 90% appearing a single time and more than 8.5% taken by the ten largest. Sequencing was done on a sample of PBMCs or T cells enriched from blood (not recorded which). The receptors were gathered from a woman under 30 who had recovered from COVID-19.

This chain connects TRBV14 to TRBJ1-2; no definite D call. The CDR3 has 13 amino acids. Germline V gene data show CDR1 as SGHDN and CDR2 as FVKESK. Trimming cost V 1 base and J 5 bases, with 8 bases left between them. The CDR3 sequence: CASSQGLQYGYTF. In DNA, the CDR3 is TGTGCCAGCAGCCAAGGGCTTCAATATGGCTACACCTTC.

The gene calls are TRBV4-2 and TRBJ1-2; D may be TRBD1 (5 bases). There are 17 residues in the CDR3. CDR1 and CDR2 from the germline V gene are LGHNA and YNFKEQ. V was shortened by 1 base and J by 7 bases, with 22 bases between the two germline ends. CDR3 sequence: CASSQVSSGRRDFGYTF. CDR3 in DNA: TGTGCCAGCAGCCAAGTTTCATCAGGGAGGAGGGATTTTGGCTACACCTTC.

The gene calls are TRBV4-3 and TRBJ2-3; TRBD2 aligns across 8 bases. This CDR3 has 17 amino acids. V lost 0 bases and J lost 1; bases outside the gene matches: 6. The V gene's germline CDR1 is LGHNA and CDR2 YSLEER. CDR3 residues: CASSQDSGRGGTDTQYF. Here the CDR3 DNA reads TGCGCCAGCAGCCAAGATAGTGGGCGGGGGGGCACAGATACGCAGTATTTT.

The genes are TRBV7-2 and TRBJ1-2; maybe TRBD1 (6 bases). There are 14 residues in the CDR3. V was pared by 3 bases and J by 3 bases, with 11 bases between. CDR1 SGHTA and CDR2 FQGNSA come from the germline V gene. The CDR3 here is CASSFPGVHYGYTF. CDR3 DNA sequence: TGTGCCAGCAGCTTTCCAGGGGTCCACTATGGCTACACCTTC.

The CDR3 spells CASSLSANTGELFF. The CDR3 nucleotides read TGTGCCAGCAGCTTGTCCGCGAACACCGGGGAGCTGTTTTTT. The chain is built from TRBV5-4 and TRBJ2-2; D not resolved. CDR3 size: 14 residues. Germline V gene data show CDR1 as SGHNT and CDR2 as YYREEE (reference sequence). The V end was cut by 1 base, the J end by 0 bases, with 4 bases between.

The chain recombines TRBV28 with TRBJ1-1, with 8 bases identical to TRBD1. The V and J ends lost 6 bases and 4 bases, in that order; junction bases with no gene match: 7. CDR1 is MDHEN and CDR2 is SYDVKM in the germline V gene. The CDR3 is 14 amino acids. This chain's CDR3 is CASRPPGQVTEAFF. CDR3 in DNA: TGTGCCAGCAGACCCCCGGGACAGGTCACTGAAGCTTTCTTT.

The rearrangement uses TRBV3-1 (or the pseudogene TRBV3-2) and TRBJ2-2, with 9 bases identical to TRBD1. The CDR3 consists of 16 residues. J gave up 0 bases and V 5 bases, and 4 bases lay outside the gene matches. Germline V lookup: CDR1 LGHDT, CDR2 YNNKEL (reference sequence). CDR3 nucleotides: TGTGCCAGCAGCGCCCGACAGGGGGCGAACACCGGGGAGCTGTTTTTT. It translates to CASSARQGANTGELFF.

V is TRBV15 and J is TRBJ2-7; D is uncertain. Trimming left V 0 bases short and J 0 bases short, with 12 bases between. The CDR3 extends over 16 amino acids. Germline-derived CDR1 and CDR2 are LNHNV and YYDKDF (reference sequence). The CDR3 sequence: CATSRERSLSSYEQYF. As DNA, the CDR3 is TGTGCCACCAGCAGAGAACGAAGCCTTTCCTCCTACGAGCAGTACTTC.

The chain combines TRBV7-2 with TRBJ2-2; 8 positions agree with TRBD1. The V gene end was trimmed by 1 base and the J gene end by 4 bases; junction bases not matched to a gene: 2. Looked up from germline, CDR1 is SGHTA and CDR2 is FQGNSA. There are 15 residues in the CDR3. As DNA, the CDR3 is TGTGCCAGCAGCTTAGGGACAGGGCTCACCGGGGAGCTGTTTTTT. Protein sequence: CASSLGTGLTGELFF.

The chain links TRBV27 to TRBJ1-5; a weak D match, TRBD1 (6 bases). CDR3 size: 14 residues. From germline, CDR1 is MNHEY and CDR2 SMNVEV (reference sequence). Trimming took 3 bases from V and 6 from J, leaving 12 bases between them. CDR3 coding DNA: TGTGCCAGCAGTTTTGTGGGGGCTCGTCAGCCCCAGCATTTT. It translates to CASSFVGARQPQHF.

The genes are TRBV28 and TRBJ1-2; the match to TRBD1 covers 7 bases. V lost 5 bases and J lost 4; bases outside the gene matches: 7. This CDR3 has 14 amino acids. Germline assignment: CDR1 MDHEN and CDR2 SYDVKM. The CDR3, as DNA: TGTGCCAGCAGTCCGAACAGGGGTGTCTATGGCTACACCTTC. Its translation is CASSPNRGVYGYTF.

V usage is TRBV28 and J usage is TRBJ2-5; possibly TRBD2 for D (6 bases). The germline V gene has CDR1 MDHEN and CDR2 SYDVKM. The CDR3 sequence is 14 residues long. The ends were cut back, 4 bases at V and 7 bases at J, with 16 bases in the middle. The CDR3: CASSWGEAVGTQYF. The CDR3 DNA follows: TGTGCCAGCAGTTGGGGGGAAGCGGTCGGGACCCAGTACTTC.

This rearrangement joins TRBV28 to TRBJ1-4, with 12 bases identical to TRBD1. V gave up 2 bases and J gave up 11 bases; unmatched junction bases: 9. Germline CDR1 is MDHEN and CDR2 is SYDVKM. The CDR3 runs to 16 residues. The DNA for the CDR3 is TGTGCCAGCAGTTTACCTGGGACAGGGGGCTTCTGGAAACTGTTTTTT. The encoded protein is CASSLPGTGGFWKLFF.

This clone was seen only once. CDR3 region: CASSFGTSGGTDTQYF. CDR3 DNA sequence: TGTGCCAGCAGCTTCGGGACTAGCGGGGGCACAGATACGCAGTATTTT. The rearrangement uses TRBV7-2 and TRBJ2-3, with 13 bases fitting TRBD2. The CDR3 has 16 residues. V shed 3 bases, J shed 1 base, and the junction held 1 base outside the gene matches. CDR1 SGHTA and CDR2 FQGNSA come from the germline V gene.

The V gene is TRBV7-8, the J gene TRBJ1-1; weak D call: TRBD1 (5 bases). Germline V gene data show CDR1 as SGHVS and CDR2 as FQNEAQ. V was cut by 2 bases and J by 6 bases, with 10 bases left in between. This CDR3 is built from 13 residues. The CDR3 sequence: CASSLYRGAEAFF. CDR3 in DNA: TGTGCCAGCAGCTTATACCGGGGGGCTGAAGCTTTCTTT.

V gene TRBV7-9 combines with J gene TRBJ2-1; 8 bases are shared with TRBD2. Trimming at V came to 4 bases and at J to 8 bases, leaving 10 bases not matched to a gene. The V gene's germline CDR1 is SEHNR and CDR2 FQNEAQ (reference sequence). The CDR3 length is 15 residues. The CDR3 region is CASSSSGGRRDEQFF. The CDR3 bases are TGTGCCAGCAGCTCAAGCGGGGGCAGACGGGATGAGCAGTTCTTC.

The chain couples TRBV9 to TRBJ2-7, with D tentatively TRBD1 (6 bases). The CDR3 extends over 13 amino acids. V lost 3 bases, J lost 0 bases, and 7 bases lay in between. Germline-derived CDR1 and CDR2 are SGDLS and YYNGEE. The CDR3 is CASSAGHSYEQYF. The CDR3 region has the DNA TGTGCCAGCAGCGCGGGACACTCCTACGAGCAGTACTTC. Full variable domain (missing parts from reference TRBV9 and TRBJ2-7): DSGVTQTPKHLITATGQRVTLRCSPRSGDLSVYWYQQSLDQGLQFLIQYYNGEERAKGNILERFSAQQFPDLHSELNLSSLELGDSALYFCASSAGHSYEQYFGPGTRLTVT.

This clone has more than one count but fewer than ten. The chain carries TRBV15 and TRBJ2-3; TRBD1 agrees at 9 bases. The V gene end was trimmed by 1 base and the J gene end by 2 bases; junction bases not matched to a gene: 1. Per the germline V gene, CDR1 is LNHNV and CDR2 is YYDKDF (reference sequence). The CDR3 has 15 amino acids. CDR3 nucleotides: TGTGCCACCAGCAGAGGGACAGGGGCCACAGATACGCAGTATTTT. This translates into CATSRGTGATDTQYF.

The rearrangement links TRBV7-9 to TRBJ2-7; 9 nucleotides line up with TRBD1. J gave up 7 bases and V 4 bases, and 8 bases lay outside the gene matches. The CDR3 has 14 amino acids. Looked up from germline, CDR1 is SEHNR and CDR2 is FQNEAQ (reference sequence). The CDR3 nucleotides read TGTGCCAGCAGCTATCAGGACAGGGGTGAGGAGCAGTACTTC. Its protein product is CASSYQDRGEEQYF.

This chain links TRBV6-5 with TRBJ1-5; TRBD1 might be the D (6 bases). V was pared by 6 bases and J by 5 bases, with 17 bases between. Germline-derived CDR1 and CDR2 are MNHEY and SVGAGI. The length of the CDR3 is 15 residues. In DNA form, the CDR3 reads TGTGCCAGCAGCCGAAGGGGGGGGACCGATCAGCCCCAGCATTTT. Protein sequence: CASSRRGGTDQPQHF.